The 18 T cell receptor beta chains below all came from one sample that was sequenced in a study of blood T cells in healthy people across ages. A second PCR, run for about 7 to 11 cycles, used a sample-barcoded 5' primer plus a J-beta primer mix. TCRdb re-called the 5' RACE reads with MiXCR, one entry per CDR3 protein. The sample shows about 780,000 distinct CDR3 sequences, 46% of them seen only once. Sequenced sample: blood. All receptors come from a man older than 75 in good health.

A remark on this clonotype: This clone may be a read error of a much larger clone one base away. J is TRBJ2-7 and V is TRBV12-3 or TRBV12-4, with 8 bases identical to TRBD1. CDR3 length equals 14 residues. CDR3: CASSRTGSSDEQYF. CDR3 DNA sequence: TGTGCCAGCAGTCGGACAGGGAGCTCCGACGAGCAGTACTTC.

About this clonotype: With a much larger clone just one base away, this may be a read error. The chain couples TRBV7-2 to TRBJ2-7; 12 positions match TRBD2. This CDR3 comprises 16 residues. Germline assignment: CDR1 SGHTA and CDR2 FQGNSA. V was pared by 1 base and J by 7 bases, with 8 bases of the junction left unmatched. The CDR3 here is CASSLGLAGGYNEQYF. CDR3 bases: TGTGCCAGCAGCTTAGGGCTAGCGGGAGGGTACAATGAGCAGTACTTC.

This clonotype was detected a few times. The chain combines TRBV20-1 with TRBJ2-7, with a weak D call TRBD2 (5 bases). From germline, CDR1 is DFQATT and CDR2 SNEGSKA (reference sequence). The V and J ends lost 4 bases and 7 bases respectively, with 20 bases between them. The CDR3 contains 14 residues. CDR3 loop: CSAKNTGLAREQYF. The DNA for the CDR3 is TGCAGTGCTAAAAACACGGGTCTAGCTAGGGAGCAGTACTTC.

This chain uses TRBV25-1 with TRBJ2-7, with 7 bases that match TRBD1. The CDR3 covers 15 residues. Germline values: CDR1 MGHDK, CDR2 SYGVNS. The V and J ends lost 0 bases and 1 base, in that order; junction bases with no gene match: 3. The CDR3 protein is CASSEYGDSSYEQYF. In nucleotides, the CDR3 is TGTGCCAGCAGTGAATATGGGGACAGTTCCTACGAGCAGTACTTC.

DNA for the CDR3: TGTGCCAGCAGCACAACCAGCACCCACTACGAGCAGTTCTTC. This translates into CASSTTSTHYEQFF. This sequence joins TRBV7-9 and TRBJ2-1; D is ambiguous. The length of the CDR3 is 14 residues. With 5 bases removed from V and 10 bases from J, the gap between germline ends came to 18 bases. CDR1 and CDR2 (germline): SEHNR, FQNEAQ (reference sequence).

The chain couples TRBV9 to TRBJ2-1; 10 bases align to TRBD2. This CDR3 contains 19 residues. V gave up 0 bases and J gave up 2 bases; unmatched junction bases: 11. Germline-derived CDR1 and CDR2 are SGDLS and YYNGEE. The CDR3, as DNA: TGTGCCAGCAGCGTAGGAGGAAGCGGGAGGGCCGCTACCTACAATGAGCAGTTCTTC. Translation gives CASSVGGSGRAATYNEQFF.

For this clonotype: A much larger clone differs by one base, so this may be a read error. This chain uses TRBV6-2 or TRBV6-3 with TRBJ2-1, with D unresolved. V lost 5 bases, J lost 1 base, and 12 bases lay in between. The CDR3 sequence is 15 residues long. Germline V gene data show CDR1 as MNHEY and CDR2 as SVGEGT. For the CDR3, the DNA is TGTGCCAGCAGTGGTGCTGGGTATTCCTACAATGAGCAGTTCTTC. The encoded protein is CASSGAGYSYNEQFF.

This clonotype was observed a handful of times. The rearrangement links TRBV20-1 to TRBJ2-3, with 15 bases that match TRBD2. The length of the CDR3 is 16 residues. CDR1 and CDR2 from the germline V gene are DFQATT and SNEGSKA (reference sequence). CDR3 nucleotides: TGCAGCGCCCGTGGACTAGCGGGAGGGAACACAGATACGCAGTATTTT. Translating gives CSARGLAGGNTDTQYF.

This clonotype was recorded only once. The V call is TRBV2, the J call TRBJ2-3; 10 nucleotides align to TRBD2. Per germline, CDR1 SNHLY and CDR2 FYNNEI. With V trimmed by 6 bases and J by 2 bases, 8 bases remained unmatched. This CDR3 spans 16 amino acids. CDR3 sequence (DNA): TGTGCCAGCAGGAAGGGCACTAGCGGGGCCACAGATACGCAGTATTTT. This codes for CASRKGTSGATDTQYF.

This clonotype was observed a handful of times. This sequence joins TRBV5-1 and TRBJ2-7; a possible D gene is TRBD1 (6 bases). Judging by the DNA end, TRBJ2-5 fits better; the J call may be wrong. Germline-derived CDR1 and CDR2 are SGHRS and YFSETQ. The CDR3 has 16 residues. The CDR3 DNA sequence: TGCGCCAGCAGCTTGGACGGCAGGGGAAACGGAGAGACCCAGTACTTC. It codes for CASSLDGRGNGETQYF.

V usage is TRBV9 and J usage is TRBJ2-4, with D perhaps matching TRBD1 (6 bases). The DNA end is a closer match to TRBJ2-7, so the J assignment may be wrong. This CDR3 contains 15 residues. CDR1 is SGDLS, CDR2 YYNGEE, per germline. CDR3 sequence (DNA): TGTGCCAGCAGCGTTTCAGGGGCCCCTTGGGTCGAGCAGTACTTC. This gives the protein CASSVSGAPWVEQYF.

The rearrangement uses TRBV5-1 and TRBJ1-1; no reliable D call. CDR1 and CDR2 (germline): SGHRS, YFSETQ. Trimming took 3 bases from V and 4 from J, leaving 10 bases between them. The CDR3 is made up of 13 amino acids. DNA for the CDR3: TGCGCCAGCAGCTCTTATGAGGGCACTGAAGCTTTCTTT. Its translation: CASSSYEGTEAFF.

The J gene is TRBJ2-5, the V gene TRBV6-2 or TRBV6-3; 7 nucleotides line up with TRBD2. Trimming took 7 bases from V and 2 from J; bases not matched to a gene: 13. Germline V gene sequence: CDR1 MNHEY, CDR2 SVGEGT. CDR3 length equals 16 residues. CDR3 DNA sequence: TGTGCCAGCACTAACCCCACTGCTAGCGGACAAGAGACCCAGTACTTC. Translation: CASTNPTASGQETQYF.

About this clonotype itself: One end of the junction varies from germline; a read error may be responsible. This chain links TRBV9 with TRBJ2-7, with 11 bases identical to TRBD2. The CDR3 is 14 amino acids. Germline V gene lookup returns CDR1 SGDLS and CDR2 YYNGEE. The CDR3 coding sequence is TGTGCCAGTAGCGTAGTTAGCGGGAGGGCCGATCTGTACTTC. Residues: CASSVVSGRADLYF.

This clonotype was found once. The gene calls are TRBV20-1 and TRBJ2-3; no definite D call. This CDR3 region has 14 residues. Trimming stripped 5 bases from V and 0 bases from J, with 12 bases between. Germline CDR1 reads DFQATT; CDR2 reads SNEGSKA (reference sequence). CDR3 sequence (DNA): TGCAGTGCTGCGAAGGACGCTAGCACAGATACGCAGTATTTT. It yields the protein CSAAKDASTDTQYF.

This chain joins TRBV15 and TRBJ1-4; D gene uncertain. Germline V CDR1 and CDR2: LNHNV, YYDKDF (reference sequence). V gave up 0 bases and J gave up 8 bases, with 7 bases separating them. The CDR3 length is 13 residues. The DNA for the CDR3 is TGTGCCACCAGCAGAGACCGGGCCGAAAAACTGTTTTTT. Translated, it gives CATSRDRAEKLFF.

The J gene is TRBJ1-1, the V gene TRBV18; D call uncertain. CDR1 is KGHSH, CDR2 LQKENI, per germline. The CDR3 is 13 amino acids. Trimming pared 4 bases from V and 1 base from J, leaving 7 bases between. The CDR3 spells CASSRVQNTEAFF. The DNA for the CDR3 is TGTGCCAGCTCACGGGTCCAGAACACTGAAGCTTTCTTT.

This chain links TRBV20-1 with TRBJ1-5; tentatively, D is TRBD1 (6 bases). The CDR3 extends over 16 amino acids. The germline V gene has CDR1 DFQATT and CDR2 SNEGSKA (reference sequence). V was trimmed by 2 bases and J by 1 base, leaving 15 bases between them. The chain's CDR3 is CSARFGPGASNQPQHF. The CDR3 DNA is TGCAGTGCTAGATTCGGCCCAGGGGCGAGCAATCAGCCCCAGCATTTT.